This T cell receptor (beta chain) was captured in a study of blood T cell repertoires in COVID-19. Whole-study context: Specimens from acute and convalescent COVID-19 originated in the United States, Italy and Spain. Sources were T cells, B-cell-depleted T cells, or PBMCs; the material itself was cDNA or gDNA.

Original methodology: Amplification of reference gene primers was used by the study to estimate nucleated cell counts. Only in-frame clones appear in the TCRdb table, and some are missing; sequencing was by immunoSEQ multiplex PCR. That table gives V, J and clone size, and the DNA gave D and trimming. The data contain over 200,000 clones, roughly 89% of them seen just once; the ten biggest clones take up approximately 2.1%. CDR3 length: 19 residues. CDR1 is SGDLS and CDR2 is YYNGEE in the germline V gene. V was trimmed by 0 bases and J by 3 bases, leaving 22 bases between them. The sequence came from a man aged 30-40 years who had recovered from COVID-19. Specimen: peripheral blood. The chain employs TRBV9 and TRBJ1-3, with a tentative D call TRBD1 (6 bases). CDR3 residues: CASSVVGGRLGADGNTIYF. The CDR3 DNA is TGTGCCAGCAGCGTAGTTGGAGGCCGGTTGGGGGCTGATGGAAACACCATATATTTT.